Listed here are 19 T cell receptor beta chains from one sample, sequenced in a study of Ad26.COV2.S vaccination and SARS-CoV-2 variants. Treatment of the sample: about 20 received Ad26.COV2.S at low or high dose, single or two shots; 5 received placebo; per-sample allocation not given. Sampling was done on day 63 after the first vaccine or placebo injection. Generated by immunoSEQ multiplex PCR, the TCRdb table keeps only in-frame clones and is missing some. The profile shows about 330,000 clones, about nine tenths of them singletons. Here the sequenced sample was peripheral blood, taken in a trial of Ad26.COV2.S vaccine versus placebo. These receptors came from a person between 18 and 59 years old who received the Ad26.COV2.S COVID-19 vaccine or a placebo.

This chain joins TRBV12-5 and TRBJ2-3, with a weak D call TRBD2 (5 bases). With 7 bases removed from V and 7 bases from J, the gap between germline ends came to 15 bases. Germline-derived CDR1 and CDR2 are LGHNT and FRNRAP. The CDR3 runs 13 residues. The DNA of the CDR3 is TGTGCTAGTGCCTCACTAAACGGGAATACGCAGTATTTT. It translates to CASASLNGNTQYF.

The chain employs TRBV5-1 and TRBJ2-6; D unresolved. In germline, CDR1 is SGHRS, CDR2 YFSETQ. The ends were cut back, 6 bases at V and 4 bases at J, with 11 bases in the middle. The CDR3 has 14 residues. CDR3 coding DNA: TGCGCCAGCATAACGGTGAGCGGGGCCAACGTCCTGACTTTC. Protein product: CASITVSGANVLTF.

The V and J genes are TRBV7-3 and TRBJ2-6; D possibly matches TRBD1 or TRBD2 (6 bases each). The CDR3 length is 18 residues. V was cut by 5 bases and J by 0 bases, with 17 bases left in between. Germline assignment: CDR1 SGHTA and CDR2 FQGTGA. The CDR3 region is CASSPTWGANSGANVLTF. The CDR3 DNA reads TGTGCCAGCAGCCCGACTTGGGGGGCCAACTCTGGGGCCAACGTCCTGACTTTC.

This chain links TRBV3-1 (or the pseudogene TRBV3-2) with TRBJ2-2; D is undetermined. The CDR3 sequence is 12 residues long. Per the germline V gene, CDR1 is LGHDT and CDR2 is YNNKEL (reference sequence). Trimming took off 0 bases at V and 6 bases at J, with 2 bases between the two ends. The CDR3 DNA sequence: TGTGCCAGCAGCCAAGAACCCGGGGAGCTGTTTTTT. Its protein product is CASSQEPGELFF.

The chain carries TRBV6-2 or TRBV6-3 and TRBJ1-1; TRBD1 matches 7 bases. This CDR3 is built from 13 residues. Germline trimming cut 6 bases from V and 7 bases from J; bases unmatched to any gene: 8. CDR1 and CDR2 from the germline V gene are MNHEY and SVGEGT. This CDR3 is CASSYFDRVEAFF. The DNA of the CDR3 is TGTGCCAGCAGCTATTTCGACAGGGTTGAAGCTTTCTTT.

This clone was seen only a few times. The CDR3 DNA reads as TGCAGCGTTGATGCGGGGGTCACTGAAGCTTTCTTT. This translates into CSVDAGVTEAFF. This sequence joins TRBV29-1 and TRBJ1-1; maybe TRBD1 (5 bases). Trimming left V 3 bases short and J 4 bases short, with 9 bases between. CDR1 is SQVTM and CDR2 is ANQGSEA in the germline V gene. CDR3 length equals 12 residues.

V gene TRBV2 combines with J gene TRBJ2-5; D call uncertain. Trimming removed 3 bases from V and 0 bases from J, with 5 bases in between. The CDR3 consists of 13 residues. Germline V CDR1 and CDR2: SNHLY, FYNNEI. The CDR3 reads CASSEGNQETQYF. The DNA of the CDR3 is TGTGCCAGCAGTGAGGGCAACCAAGAGACCCAGTACTTC.

The genes are TRBV7-9 and TRBJ2-1; no reliable D call. Germline V CDR1 and CDR2: SEHNR, FQNEAQ (reference sequence). The length of the CDR3 is 12 residues. Deletions cut 2 bases from V and 5 bases from J, with 4 bases between. The CDR3 DNA reads as TGTGCCAGCAGCTTAACCGACAATGAGCAGTTCTTC. The encoded protein is CASSLTDNEQFF. The full variable domain, with the rest looked up from reference TRBV7-9 and TRBJ2-1, is DTGVSQNPRHKITKRGQNVTFRCDPISEHNRLYWYRQTLGQGPEFLTYFQNEAQLEKSRLLSDRFSAERPKGSFSTLEIQRTEQGDSAMYLCASSLTDNEQFFGPGTRLTVL.

This clone was detected a few times. This chain joins TRBV6-5 and TRBJ1-2; D is undetermined. The CDR3 covers 14 residues. Germline CDR1 and CDR2: MNHEY and SVGAGI. Trimming stripped 4 bases from V and 3 bases from J, with 12 bases between. CDR3 DNA: TGTGCCAGCAGTTCGGACGGTACCTACTATGGCTACACCTTC. Translating it yields CASSSDGTYYGYTF.

The rearrangement joins TRBV11-2 to TRBJ2-1; tentatively, D is TRBD2 (5 bases). Germline values: CDR1 SGHAT, CDR2 FQNNGV. V was cut by 6 bases and J by 8 bases, with 14 bases left in between. The CDR3 sequence is 13 residues long. The CDR3 spells CASSSLVIYEQFF. The CDR3 DNA reads as TGTGCCAGCAGTTCACTAGTAATCTATGAGCAGTTCTTC. The variable domain in full, with the rest retrieved from reference TRBV11-2 and TRBJ2-1, is EAGVAQSPRYKIIEKRQSVAFWCNPISGHATLYWYQQILGQGPKLLIQFQNNGVVDDSQLPKDRFSAERLKGVDSTLKIQPAKLEDSAVYLCASSSLVIYEQFFGPGTRLTVL.

J is TRBJ1-2 and V is TRBV9; no firm D call. This CDR3 comprises 13 residues. V was shortened by 1 base and J by 3 bases, with 7 bases between the two germline ends. Germline CDR1 is SGDLS and CDR2 is YYNGEE. The CDR3 DNA follows: TGTGCCAGCAGCGTAACCGACCACTATGGCTACACCTTC. It translates to CASSVTDHYGYTF. Together with reference TRBV9 and TRBJ1-2, the CDR3 gives the full variable domain: DSGVTQTPKHLITATGQRVTLRCSPRSGDLSVYWYQQSLDQGLQFLIQYYNGEERAKGNILERFSAQQFPDLHSELNLSSLELGDSALYFCASSVTDHYGYTFGSGTRLTVV.

The chain has TRBV27 and TRBJ1-2; D is unresolved. The V end was cut by 5 bases, the J end by 1 base, with 14 bases between. Germline CDR1 is MNHEY and CDR2 is SMNVEV (reference sequence). The CDR3 extends over 15 amino acids. In DNA form, the CDR3 reads TGTGCCAGCAGTCCGTTTAATTCGGGTAACTATGGCTACACCTTC. Encoded protein: CASSPFNSGNYGYTF.

This chain joins TRBV5-8 and TRBJ2-7; D uncertain. Between the trimmed V and J ends, which lost 3 bases and 4 bases, there was a span of 11 bases. This CDR3 is built from 13 residues. Germline V CDR1 and CDR2: SGHTS, YDEGEE. The CDR3 loop is CASSSARDYEQYF. DNA for the CDR3: TGTGCCAGCAGCTCGGCCAGAGATTACGAGCAGTACTTC.

The chain uses TRBV2 and TRBJ1-5, with a weak D call TRBD1 (5 bases). V was trimmed by 4 bases and J by 7 bases, leaving 20 bases between them. The CDR3 has 16 residues. Germline lookup yields CDR1 SNHLY and CDR2 FYNNEI. The CDR3 DNA reads TGTGCCAGCAGTGGAGACTTTAGGGGAGGGAACCAGCCCCAGCATTTT. Its protein is CASSGDFRGGNQPQHF.

The genes are TRBV12-3 or TRBV12-4 and TRBJ2-5; D is unclear. V lost 4 bases and J 4 bases, leaving 7 bases between the germline ends. The CDR3 covers 12 residues. CDR3 DNA: TGTGCCAGCAGTTACTCGGGAGAGACCCAGTACTTC. This sequence encodes CASSYSGETQYF.

The V call is TRBV2, the J call TRBJ2-1; TRBD1 agrees at 12 bases. The germline V gene has CDR1 SNHLY and CDR2 FYNNEI. The CDR3 loop spans 18 amino acids. The V and J ends lost 6 bases and 1 base, in that order; junction bases with no gene match: 10. The CDR3 nucleotides are TGTGCCAGCAGCTCCGGGACAGGGGGCGGGAAGTCCTACAATGAGCAGTTCTTC. The encoded protein is CASSSGTGGGKSYNEQFF.

This chain joins TRBV10-2 and TRBJ1-2; D is ambiguous. This CDR3 has 14 amino acids. Germline CDR1 and CDR2: WSHSY and SAAADI. The V gene lost 6 bases and the J gene lost 3 bases, with 14 bases spanning the gap. The CDR3 here is CASSSQWTDYGYTF. The CDR3 DNA reads TGCGCCAGCAGCTCCCAATGGACGGACTATGGCTACACCTTC.

The gene calls are TRBV7-6 and TRBJ2-3, with 14 bases lining up with TRBD2. Germline-derived CDR1 and CDR2 are SGHVS and FNYEAQ. V gave up 2 bases and J gave up 4 bases; unmatched junction bases: 17. The CDR3 extends over 21 amino acids. The DNA of the CDR3 is TGTGCCAGCAGCTTATTCATTCGGTCGGGACTAGCGGGAGAGGGGTCAGATACGCAGTATTTT. This encodes CASSLFIRSGLAGEGSDTQYF.

The J gene is TRBJ2-7, the V gene TRBV6-2 or TRBV6-3, with D unclear. The germline V and J ends were trimmed by 2 bases and 4 bases, with 6 bases remaining between them. Germline loops: CDR1 MNHEY, CDR2 SVGEGT. CDR3 length: 12 residues. CDR3 loop: CASSYARYEQYF. CDR3 coding DNA: TGTGCCAGCAGTTACGCCCGATACGAGCAGTACTTC.